These 11 T cell receptor beta chains came from one sample sequenced in a study of cytomegalovirus exposure and HLA in healthy donors. The PCR ran on 60 Vbeta and 13 Jbeta primers. The assay was immunoSEQ multiplex PCR, and TCRdb's table has in-frame clones only and misses some. Of 100,000 to 120,000 clones detected, around four fifths appear once; the ten largest clones hold just under 3%. Specimen: PBMCs. Receptors originate from a woman aged 60-75 years in good health and CMV-seropositive.

This clone showed up just a few times. The V call is TRBV9, the J call TRBJ2-7, with D possibly matching TRBD1 (6 bases). V lost 3 bases, J lost 4 bases, and 17 bases lay in between. This CDR3 comprises 15 residues. Germline CDR1 SGDLS, CDR2 YYNGEE. CDR3 DNA sequence: TGTGCCAGCAGCGAAAGGCAGGGGACGGCATACGAGCAGTACTTC. Its translation: CASSERQGTAYEQYF.

V usage is TRBV7-2 and J usage is TRBJ2-7; tentatively, D is TRBD1 (5 bases). Trimming took 3 bases from V and 5 from J, leaving 11 bases between them. Germline CDR1 is SGHTA and CDR2 is FQGNSA. CDR3 length: 13 amino acids. The CDR3 region is CASSLITGNEQYF. The CDR3 bases are TGTGCCAGCAGCTTGATTACAGGCAACGAGCAGTACTTC.

J is TRBJ2-2 and V is TRBV7-2; a possible D gene is TRBD2 (5 bases). Germline V gives CDR1 SGHTA, CDR2 FQGNSA. The CDR3 sequence is 14 residues long. The V gene lost 3 bases and the J gene lost 7 bases, with 12 bases spanning the gap. The CDR3 loop is CASSLKRSGGELFF. In DNA form, the CDR3 reads TGTGCCAGCAGCTTGAAGCGGAGCGGCGGGGAGCTGTTTTTT.

The V call is TRBV2, the J call TRBJ2-7; no clear D. V shed 5 bases and J shed 1 base, with 12 bases lying between them. The CDR3 is 14 residues long. Per the germline V gene, CDR1 is SNHLY and CDR2 is FYNNEI. The CDR3 sequence: CASSFETTSYEQYF. DNA of the CDR3: TGTGCCAGCAGTTTTGAAACAACGTCCTACGAGCAGTACTTC.

The V gene is TRBV6-5, the J gene TRBJ1-6; weak D call: TRBD1 (6 bases). Germline CDR1 MNHEY, CDR2 SVGAGI. The CDR3 loop spans 14 amino acids. Trimming took 5 bases from V and 6 from J, leaving 11 bases between them. The CDR3: CASSADRLNSPLHF. The CDR3 DNA follows: TGTGCCAGCAGTGCCGACAGGCTTAATTCACCCCTCCACTTT.

J is TRBJ1-2 and V is TRBV28, with D hard to call. CDR1 is MDHEN and CDR2 is SYDVKM in the germline V gene. CDR3 length equals 16 residues. Trimming shortened V by 5 bases and J by 0 bases, and 16 bases separated the two germline ends. The CDR3 nucleotides read TGTGCCAGCAGTCCCCCCAGAGGGAAATCTAACTATGGCTACACCTTC. This gives the protein CASSPPRGKSNYGYTF.

The chain has TRBV30 and TRBJ1-2; D remains ambiguous. The V gene lost 0 bases and the J gene lost 5 bases, with 7 bases spanning the gap. The CDR3 covers 12 residues. The V gene's germline CDR1 is GTSNPN and CDR2 SVGIG (reference sequence). The CDR3 DNA reads TGTGCCTGGAGTGTTTCGGTGTATGGCTACACCTTC. Its translation is CAWSVSVYGYTF.

On this clone itself: At the DNA level, this CDR3 is encoded by other sequences in the same sample as well. The chain combines TRBV7-9 with TRBJ1-1; a weak D match, TRBD1 (5 bases). Germline CDR1 reads SEHNR; CDR2 reads FQNEAQ (reference sequence). With 1 base removed from V and 8 bases from J, the gap between germline ends came to 8 bases. The CDR3 sequence is 12 residues long. The CDR3 loop is CASSLVGGEAFF. CDR3 bases: TGTGCCAGCAGCTTAGTCGGGGGGGAAGCTTTCTTT. Complete variable domain (other parts from reference TRBV7-9 and TRBJ1-1): DTGVSQNPRHKITKRGQNVTFRCDPISEHNRLYWYRQTLGQGPEFLTYFQNEAQLEKSRLLSDRFSAERPKGSFSTLEIQRTEQGDSAMYLCASSLVGGEAFFGQGTRLTVV.

V and J are TRBV7-2 and TRBJ2-1; 7 nucleotides align to TRBD1. V shed 4 bases, J shed 3 bases, and the junction held 12 bases outside the gene matches. CDR3 length equals 17 residues. Germline lookup yields CDR1 SGHTA and CDR2 FQGNSA. The CDR3 region is CASSSMTGLGIYNEQFF. Here the CDR3 DNA reads TGTGCCAGCAGCTCCATGACAGGGTTGGGGATCTACAATGAGCAGTTCTTC.

The chain joins TRBV7-3 to TRBJ2-2; D is possibly TRBD2 (6 bases). Trimming took 3 bases from V and 4 from J, leaving 6 bases between them. Germline V CDR1 and CDR2: SGHTA, FQGTGA. CDR3 size: 13 residues. CDR3 sequence reads: CASSFGGTGELFF. The CDR3 bases are TGTGCCAGCAGCTTCGGGGGCACCGGGGAGCTGTTTTTT.

V and J are TRBV13 and TRBJ1-5; TRBD1 aligns across 8 bases. Trimming cost V 5 bases and J 8 bases; bases outside gene matches: 11. Germline V gene data show CDR1 as PRHDT and CDR2 as FYEKMQ (reference sequence). The CDR3 covers 15 residues. In DNA, the CDR3 is TGTGCCAGCAGCGTGGGGAACAGGGGGGACGAGCCCCAGCATTTT. Residues: CASSVGNRGDEPQHF.